This T cell receptor beta chain was retrieved from a study of high-grade serous ovarian cancer treatment subgroups. Overall study context: Each sample yielded on average roughly 7,500 unique TCR beta rearrangements from around 15,000 reads.

Between the trimmed V and J ends, which lost 5 bases and 6 bases, there was a span of 16 bases. CDR3 size: 14 residues. CDR1 and CDR2 from the germline V gene are SGHTA and FQGNSA. Tumor tissue was taken before any definitive surgery or chemotherapy was given. The study's findings and limits: These tumor repertoires lack spatial information from bulk sequencing. Clonal relatedness tracked neoantigen level, and by trend copy number and mutation load. Repertoire similarity ranged about 0.095 to 0.79 between tumors of one patient.

Clones were sequenced by immunoSEQ multiplex PCR, and TCRdb holds only the in-frame ones, with some missing. Here the sample spans under 30,000 clones, roughly 80% being singletons. For this clone: The antigen is undetermined.

The sample was tumor tissue. This sequence was found in a human donor with high-grade serous ovarian cancer. J is TRBJ1-2 and V is TRBV7-2; D possibly corresponds to TRBD1 (6 bases). The CDR3 sequence: CASSPKGVKDGYTF. In DNA, the CDR3 is TGTGCCAGCAGCCCCAAGGGGGTTAAGGATGGCTACACCTTC. The full variable domain, rest sourced from reference TRBV7-2 and TRBJ1-2, is GAGVSQSPSNKVTEKGKDVELRCDPISGHTALYWYRQSLGQGLEFLIYFQGNSAPDKSGLPSDRFSAERTGGSVSTLTIQRTQQEDSAVYLCASSPKGVKDGYTFGSGTRLTVV.